The source of this T cell receptor beta chain is a study of blood T cell repertoires in COVID-19. Study-level background: Sources were T cells, B-cell-depleted T cells, or PBMCs; the material itself was cDNA or gDNA.

The V segment lost 4 bases and the J segment 5 bases; nucleotides outside the gene matches: 8. The CDR3 loop spans 16 amino acids. In germline, CDR1 is LGHNT, CDR2 FRNRAP. In the original workflow: Amplification of reference gene primers provided the estimated nucleated cell counts. Produced via immunoSEQ multiplex PCR; TCRdb's table is partial and in-frame only. The DNA was the basis for D and trimming; V, J and clone size are from that table. Counted here are 150,000 or so clones, over 65% occurring once; the ten biggest clones make up roughly 1.5%. The TCR was taken from a man older than 75 with acute or convalescent COVID-19. V usage is TRBV12-5 and J usage is TRBJ2-2; 9 bases align to TRBD1. Sequencing used peripheral blood. CDR3 region: CASGYPGTGSTGELFF. CDR3 sequence (DNA): TGTGCTAGTGGTTACCCCGGGACAGGGAGTACCGGGGAGCTGTTTTTT.